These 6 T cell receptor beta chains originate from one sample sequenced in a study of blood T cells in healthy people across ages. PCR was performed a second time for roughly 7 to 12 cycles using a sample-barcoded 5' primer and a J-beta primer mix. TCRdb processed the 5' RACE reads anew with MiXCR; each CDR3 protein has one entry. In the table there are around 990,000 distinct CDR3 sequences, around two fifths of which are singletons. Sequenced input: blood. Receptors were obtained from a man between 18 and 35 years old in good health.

This CDR3 is CASSYSADRVTDTQYF. CDR3 bases: TGTGCCAGCAGTTACTCCGCGGACAGGGTTACAGATACGCAGTATTTT. This rearrangement joins TRBV6-6 to TRBJ2-3; 8 bases fit TRBD1. The length of the CDR3 is 16 residues. Germline V gene lookup returns CDR1 MNHNY and CDR2 SVGAGI (reference sequence). Germline trimming cut 0 bases from V and 3 bases from J; bases unmatched to any gene: 5.

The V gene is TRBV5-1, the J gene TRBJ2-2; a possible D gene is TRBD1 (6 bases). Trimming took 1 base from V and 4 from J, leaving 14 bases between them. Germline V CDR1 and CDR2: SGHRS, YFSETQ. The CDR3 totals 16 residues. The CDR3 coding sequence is TGCGCCAGCAGCTTGACCGGGAACAGGGTCACCGGGGAGCTGTTTTTT. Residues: CASSLTGNRVTGELFF.

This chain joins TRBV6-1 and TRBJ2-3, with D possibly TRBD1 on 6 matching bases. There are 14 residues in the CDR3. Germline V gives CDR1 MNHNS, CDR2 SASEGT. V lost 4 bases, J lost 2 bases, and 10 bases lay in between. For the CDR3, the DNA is TGTGCCAGCAGTGCCCGGGACATCACAGATACGCAGTATTTT. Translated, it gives CASSARDITDTQYF.

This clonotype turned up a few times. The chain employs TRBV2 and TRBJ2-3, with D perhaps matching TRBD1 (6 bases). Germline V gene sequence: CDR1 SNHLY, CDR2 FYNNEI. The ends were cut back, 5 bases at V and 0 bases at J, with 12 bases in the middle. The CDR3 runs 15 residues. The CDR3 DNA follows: TGTGCCAGCAGTAATGACAGGCTGAGCACAGATACGCAGTATTTT. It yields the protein CASSNDRLSTDTQYF.

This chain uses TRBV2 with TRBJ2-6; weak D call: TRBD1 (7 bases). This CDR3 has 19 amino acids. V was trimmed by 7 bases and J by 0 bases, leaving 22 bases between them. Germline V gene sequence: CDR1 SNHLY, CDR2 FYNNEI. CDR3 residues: CASNPAGQTSVSGANVLTF. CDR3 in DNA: TGTGCCAGCAATCCTGCGGGACAGACCTCTGTCTCTGGGGCCAACGTCCTGACTTTC.

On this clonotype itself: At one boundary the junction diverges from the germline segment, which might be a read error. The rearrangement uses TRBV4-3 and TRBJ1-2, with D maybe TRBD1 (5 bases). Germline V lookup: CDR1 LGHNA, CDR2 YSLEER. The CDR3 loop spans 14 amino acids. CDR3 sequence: CASSQDVTSRGCTF. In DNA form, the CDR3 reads TGCGCCAGCAGCCAAGATGTGACTAGCCGGGGCTGCACCTTC.